The 17 T cell receptor beta chains listed next were all sequenced from one sample in a study of shared clonotypes between healthy human individuals. This table comes from immunoSEQ multiplex PCR, and its TCRdb copy is limited to in-frame clones, with some not included. The table shows about 2 million clones, with 85% to 95% occurring only once. What was sequenced was naive CD4+ T cells sorted from blood. Subset given: CD45RA+ positively selected. These receptors were collected from a man younger than 30 in good health.

On this clone: The sample carries other DNA sequences with the same CDR3. The rearrangement joins TRBV28 to TRBJ1-5; maybe TRBD1 (5 bases). The V end lost 5 bases, the J end lost 6 bases, and 8 bases lay between the germline ends. The CDR3 consists of 12 residues. In germline, CDR1 is MDHEN, CDR2 SYDVKM. This CDR3 reads CASSGGTQPQHF. The DNA of the CDR3 is TGTGCCAGCAGTGGGGGGACTCAGCCCCAGCATTTT.

This rearrangement joins TRBV11-2 to TRBJ1-1, with TRBD1 as a possible D gene (6 bases). The V end lost 5 bases, the J end lost 11 bases, and 18 bases lay between the germline ends. The CDR3 extends over 13 amino acids. CDR1 is SGHAT, CDR2 FQNNGV, per germline. CDR3 sequence (DNA): TGTGCCAGCAGCCCCATAGGGGGAAGGAAGGCTTTCTTT. It specifies CASSPIGGRKAFF.

V is TRBV2 and J is TRBJ2-7; D might be TRBD1 (6 bases). Trimming removed 5 bases from V and 10 bases from J, with 24 bases in between. In germline, CDR1 is SNHLY, CDR2 FYNNEI. The CDR3 extends over 15 amino acids. The CDR3 is CASSQEGRDTSSQYF. CDR3 DNA sequence: TGTGCCAGCAGTCAAGAGGGTAGGGACACATCCTCACAGTACTTC. Full variable domain (outside the CDR3, taken from reference TRBV2 and TRBJ2-7): EPEVTQTPSHQVTQMGQEVILRCVPISNHLYFYWYRQILGQKVEFLVSFYNNEISEKSEIFDDQFSVERPDGSNFTLKIRSTKLEDSAMYFCASSQEGRDTSSQYFGPGTRLTVT.

J is TRBJ2-7 and V is TRBV7-3; D is unclear. This CDR3 has 14 residues. The V and J ends lost 1 base and 4 bases respectively, with 11 bases between them. CDR1 is SGHTA and CDR2 is FQGTGA in the germline V gene. CDR3 sequence: CASSLNPGGYEQYF. Written as DNA, the CDR3 is TGTGCCAGCAGCTTAAATCCCGGCGGATACGAGCAGTACTTC.

The genes are TRBV5-1 and TRBJ1-1, with unresolved D. With 4 bases removed from V and 0 bases from J, the gap between germline ends came to 10 bases. Germline V lookup: CDR1 SGHRS, CDR2 YFSETQ. The CDR3 sequence is 14 residues long. The CDR3 DNA reads TGCGCCAGCAGCCAGCAACCGGTGAACACTGAAGCTTTCTTT. Translation gives CASSQQPVNTEAFF.

The rearrangement joins TRBV7-6 to TRBJ1-5, with unresolved D. The V gene's germline CDR1 is SGHVS and CDR2 FNYEAQ. V was shortened by 1 base and J by 0 bases, with 7 bases between the two germline ends. The CDR3 is made up of 15 amino acids. The CDR3 loop is CASSLGPTSNQPQHF. DNA of the CDR3: TGTGCCAGCAGCTTAGGTCCGACTAGCAATCAGCCCCAGCATTTT.

Comment on this clone: Other nucleotide sequences in the sample specify the same CDR3. This rearrangement joins TRBV5-1 to TRBJ2-1; D is undetermined. The CDR3 has 14 amino acids. Trimming pared 2 bases from V and 1 base from J, leaving 7 bases between. Germline assignment: CDR1 SGHRS and CDR2 YFSETQ. This CDR3 reads CASSLASSYNEQFF. In DNA, the CDR3 is TGCGCCAGCAGCTTAGCCAGTTCCTACAATGAGCAGTTCTTC.

V is TRBV11-2 and J is TRBJ2-5, with 9 nucleotides matching TRBD1. The CDR3 has 15 residues. The V segment lost 4 bases and the J segment 5 bases; nucleotides outside the gene matches: 8. CDR1 and CDR2 from the germline V gene are SGHAT and FQNNGV. This CDR3 is CASSSVTGGAETQYF. CDR3 nucleotides: TGTGCCAGCAGCTCCGTGACAGGGGGGGCGGAGACCCAGTACTTC.

The V call is TRBV7-9, the J call TRBJ2-1; D possibly corresponds to TRBD2 (6 bases). CDR1 SEHNR and CDR2 FQNEAQ come from the germline V gene (reference sequence). CDR3 length: 16 amino acids. V dropped 0 bases and J dropped 8 bases, with 17 bases sitting between them. CDR3 loop: CASSLARGKGGDEQFF. CDR3 bases: TGTGCCAGCAGCTTAGCAAGGGGCAAGGGAGGCGATGAGCAGTTCTTC.

J is TRBJ2-5 and V is TRBV15, with D maybe TRBD1 (6 bases). Germline CDR1 LNHNV, CDR2 YYDKDF (reference sequence). This CDR3 contains 14 residues. V was clipped by 5 bases and J by 5 bases, with 15 bases between them. Written as DNA, the CDR3 is TGTGCCACCAGCGAAGTGGGGGCTCACGAGACCCAGTACTTC. It yields the protein CATSEVGAHETQYF.

The CDR3 DNA sequence: TGTGCCAGCAGTCCTCAAGCAAGGAGCACAGATACGCAGTATTTT. It translates to CASSPQARSTDTQYF. The J gene is TRBJ2-3, the V gene TRBV27; D unresolved. Trimming shortened V by 5 bases and J by 0 bases, and 12 bases separated the two germline ends. Germline lookup yields CDR1 MNHEY and CDR2 SMNVEV (reference sequence). The CDR3 runs 15 residues.

The chain joins TRBV7-9 to TRBJ1-1, with D maybe TRBD1 (5 bases). This CDR3 contains 17 residues. The V gene's germline CDR1 is SEHNR and CDR2 FQNEAQ (reference sequence). Between the trimmed V and J ends, which lost 5 bases and 4 bases, there was a span of 23 bases. The CDR3 nucleotides read TGTGCCAGCAGCCCCCTTTTGGGTGCAGGGTTTGGCACTGAAGCTTTCTTT. Protein: CASSPLLGAGFGTEAFF.

The chain joins TRBV30 to TRBJ2-7, with D uncertain. The length of the CDR3 is 13 residues. Trimming took off 3 bases at V and 4 bases at J, with 13 bases between the two ends. CDR1 GTSNPN and CDR2 SVGIG come from the germline V gene (reference sequence). Here the CDR3 reads CAWSRYESYEQYF. The CDR3 DNA reads TGTGCCTGGAGCCGATATGAGTCTTACGAGCAGTACTTC.

The chain combines TRBV6-1 with TRBJ2-1; 9 bases match TRBD2. Trimming at V came to 6 bases and at J to 5 bases, leaving 5 bases not matched to a gene. CDR3 size: 14 residues. Germline values: CDR1 MNHNS, CDR2 SASEGT. As DNA, the CDR3 is TGTGCCAGCAGGAGCGGGGGGTCCAACAATGAGCAGTTCTTC. Encoded protein: CASRSGGSNNEQFF.

A word on this clone: The same CDR3 is also encoded by other DNA sequences in this sample. This chain links TRBV7-9 with TRBJ2-5; D unclear. CDR1 is SEHNR, CDR2 FQNEAQ, per germline (reference sequence). There are 11 residues in the CDR3. With 5 bases removed from V and 5 bases from J, the gap between germline ends came to 6 bases. CDR3 amino acids: CASSRSETQYF. The CDR3 DNA reads as TGTGCCAGCAGCCGATCGGAGACCCAGTACTTC.

The rearrangement links TRBV2 to TRBJ2-7, with D maybe TRBD2 (8 bases). V was trimmed by 7 bases and J by 3 bases, leaving 19 bases between them. The length of the CDR3 is 15 residues. Germline CDR1 is SNHLY and CDR2 is FYNNEI. The CDR3 DNA reads TGTGCCAGCAAACTAATGACAGGGACTAGCTACGAGCAGTACTTC. Translated: CASKLMTGTSYEQYF.

This clone was seen a single time. The genes are TRBV18 and TRBJ2-3; 7 bases map to TRBD2. This CDR3 contains 14 residues. After removal of 6 bases from V and 4 bases from J, the junction contained 7 bases not matched to a gene. CDR1 KGHSH and CDR2 LQKENI come from the germline V gene. CDR3 amino acids: CASSPLGGADTQYF. In nucleotides, the CDR3 is TGTGCCAGCTCTCCCCTGGGAGGGGCAGATACGCAGTATTTT.